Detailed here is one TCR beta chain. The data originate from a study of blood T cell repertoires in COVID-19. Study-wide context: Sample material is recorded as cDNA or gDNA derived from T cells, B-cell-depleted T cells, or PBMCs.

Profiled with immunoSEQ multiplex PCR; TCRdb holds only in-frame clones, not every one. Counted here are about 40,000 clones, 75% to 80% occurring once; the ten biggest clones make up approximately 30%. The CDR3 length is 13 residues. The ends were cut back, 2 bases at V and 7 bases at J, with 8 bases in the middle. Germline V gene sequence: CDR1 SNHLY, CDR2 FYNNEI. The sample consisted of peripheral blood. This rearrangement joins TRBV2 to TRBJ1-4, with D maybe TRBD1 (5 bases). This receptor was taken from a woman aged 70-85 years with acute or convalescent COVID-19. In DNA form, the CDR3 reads TGTGCCAGCAGTGAATCGGGGGTTGAAAAACTGTTTTTT. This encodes CASSESGVEKLFF.